This TCR beta chain was found in a study of graft-versus-host responses after intestinal transplantation. At the level of the study: Recipients had transplants, and these were multivisceral, liver-intestinal, or isolated intestinal. Recipients were all induced with anti-thymocyte globulin, then given tacrolimus and steroids for 2 to 3 years.

In its sample, this clone was seen a few times. Its antigen is not identified. Whole-study findings and limits: The recipient marrow held GvH clones, and some of them showed up first in ileum or blood.

This table comes from immunoSEQ multiplex PCR, and its TCRdb copy is limited to in-frame clones, with some not included. The data hold around 120,000 clones, with 90% observed a single time. CDR1 and CDR2 from the germline V gene are GTSNPN and SVGIG (reference sequence). The CDR3 contains 12 residues. V lost 2 bases and J 5 bases, leaving 10 bases between the germline ends. V is TRBV30 and J is TRBJ2-7, with D tentatively TRBD1 (6 bases). Source: unstimulated CD4+ T cells sorted from spleen or lymph node cells, taken before intestinal transplant. The receptor was isolated from a human donor who received an intestinal transplant. The CDR3 region has the DNA TGTGCCTGGAGTCGACAGGTTCACGAGCAGTACTTC. Protein product: CAWSRQVHEQYF.